The following is a T cell receptor beta chain sequence with its context. Its antigen is unidentified. Only CD45RO-negative cells positively selected for CCR7 counted as naive CD8 cells, so terminally differentiated effector memory CD45RA+ cells were excluded. The data originate from a study of shared clonotypes between healthy human individuals. Germline V CDR1 and CDR2: MGHRA, YSYEKL. The CDR3 loop spans 13 amino acids. Deletions cut 1 base from V and 7 bases from J, with 11 bases between. Per the authors' pipeline: There were no quality scores in the junction-only immunoSEQ sequences, so filtering differed. The repertoire was sequenced with immunoSEQ multiplex PCR; TCRdb's copy has only in-frame clones and lacks some. The DNA gave D and trimming, while V, J and clone size come from that table. Found here are about 2.1 million clones, 93% of them singletons; the top ten hold over 1.5%. Points from the study as a whole: Generation probabilities were higher for clonotypes shared across all four sorted-subset donors than for unshared ones. Clonotype sharing among donors, it was expected, would be affected by sequencing depth.

The sequenced sample consisted of naive CD8+ T cells from PBMCs. The rearrangement links TRBV4-1 to TRBJ2-7, with D possibly TRBD2 on 6 matching bases. The receptor was isolated from a man between 18 and 35 years old in good health. Some clones in this sample may be carry-over from other donors' samples. The CDR3 sequence is CASSQVWEVEQYF. CDR3 bases: TGCGCCAGCAGCCAAGTTTGGGAGGTTGAGCAGTACTTC.